The present entry profiles one T cell receptor beta chain with its context. Its antigen is unknown. The data derive from a study of T cell responses to AZD1222 COVID-19 vaccine. Study findings and constraints: At study baseline, merely several AZD1222 recipients were seropositive.

The CDR3 is 15 residues long. Germline CDR1 is SGHTA and CDR2 is FQGNSA. Trimming pared 5 bases from V and 5 bases from J, leaving 18 bases between. This table comes from immunoSEQ multiplex PCR, and its TCRdb copy is limited to in-frame clones, with some not included. This sample yields about 150,000 clones, of which 92% are seen a single time; around 3.3% belongs to the top ten. This clonotype was obtained from an adult who received the AZD1222 COVID-19 vaccine. This chain joins TRBV7-2 and TRBJ1-2, with D perhaps TRBD1 (6 bases). The material sequenced was peripheral blood, taken 28 days after the second AZD1222 dose. The CDR3: CASSPTSAGQYGYTF. CDR3 nucleotide sequence: TGTGCCAGCAGCCCGACGTCGGCAGGACAGTATGGCTACACCTTC.